This TCR beta chain emerged from a study of a mutant IDH1 vaccine in newly diagnosed glioma. At the level of the study: Eight vaccinations went to patients in weeks 1, 3, 5, 7, 11, 15, 19, 23. Following radiotherapy alone, or alongside temozolomide cycles, vaccination was started after an interval of 4-6 weeks.

Time point specified: week 5, during vaccination. The investigators gave 300 ug of mutant IDH1 20-mer peptide in each vaccine dose, together with topical imiquimod. This clone was picked up a small number of times. As yet, its antigen is unknown. V trimming: 10 bases; J trimming: 2 bases; junction bases outside the gene matches: 12. The CDR3 sequence is 17 residues long. CDR1 and CDR2 (germline): SGHTA, FQGNSA. Findings of the study overall: Pseudoprogression seemed unlinked to shifts in top peripheral T cell clonotypes.

TCRdb keeps only in-frame clones here, not all; method: immunoSEQ multiplex PCR. The data hold roughly 60,000 clones, with about 88% observed a single time. The receptor was derived from a woman in her forties or fifties with glioma. Sequences were derived from PBMCs, sampled from a glioma patient whose treatment included an IDH1 peptide vaccine. This chain connects TRBV7-2 to TRBJ1-6; 9 bases line up with TRBD1. CDR3 DNA: TGTGCCACCACGGGGGGACAGGGCGAAGCCTATAATTCACCCCTCCACTTT. This gives the protein CATTGGQGEAYNSPLHF.